Shown below are 7 T cell receptor beta chains from a single sample sequenced in a study of blood T cell repertoires in COVID-19. Here immunoSEQ multiplex PCR was the method, and the copy in TCRdb shows in-frame clones only, minus some. This sample has 70,000 or so clones, with approximately 86% found just once. Sample: peripheral blood. All receptors come from a man between 35 and 55 years old with COVID-19, enrolled during active disease.

Turning to this clone: Other DNA variants within this sample encode the same CDR3. V usage is TRBV5-1 and J usage is TRBJ2-5, with 7 bases matching TRBD2. V lost 4 bases and J lost 4; bases outside the gene matches: 7. CDR1 is SGHRS, CDR2 YFSETQ, per germline. CDR3 size: 14 residues. Written as DNA, the CDR3 is TGCGCCAGCAGCACACGGACGGGGGGAGAGACCCAGTACTTC. This sequence encodes CASSTRTGGETQYF.

The rearrangement links TRBV19 to TRBJ2-1, with D possibly TRBD2 on 5 matching bases. This CDR3 region has 12 residues. Germline values: CDR1 LNHDA, CDR2 SQIVND (reference sequence). Trimming left V 7 bases short and J 9 bases short, with 13 bases between. The CDR3 reads CASNTRAGEQFF. The CDR3 DNA reads TGTGCCAGTAATACAAGGGCGGGTGAGCAGTTCTTC.

The sample holds one count of this clone. This rearrangement joins TRBV30 to TRBJ2-3; a weak D match, TRBD2 (5 bases). The germline V gene has CDR1 GTSNPN and CDR2 SVGIG (reference sequence). The CDR3 covers 13 residues. Deletions cut 0 bases from V and 12 bases from J, with 16 bases between. CDR3 in DNA: TGTGCCTGGAGTGTAAATTTGCGGGCTCCTCAGTATTTT. It codes for CAWSVNLRAPQYF.

This rearrangement joins TRBV6-1 to TRBJ1-5; 7 bases are shared with TRBD1. V was pared by 2 bases and J by 15 bases, with 10 bases of the junction left unmatched. The CDR3 is 13 residues long. Germline values: CDR1 MNHNS, CDR2 SASEGT. For the CDR3, the DNA is TGTGCCAGCAGTGAACCCCCTGGACAGGTCAGGCATTTT. Translating gives CASSEPPGQVRHF.

The rearrangement joins TRBV28 to TRBJ2-7; unclear D gene. Germline CDR1 is MDHEN and CDR2 is SYDVKM. The V end lost 7 bases, the J end lost 0 bases, and 4 bases lay between the germline ends. The CDR3 has 11 residues. This chain's CDR3 is CASTSSYEQYF. As DNA, the CDR3 is TGTGCCAGCACCAGCTCCTACGAGCAGTACTTC.

The count of this clone is one. The rearrangement links TRBV7-9 to TRBJ1-4; possible D gene TRBD1, 6 bases. The CDR3 is 16 amino acids. Germline CDR1 is SEHNR and CDR2 is FQNEAQ (reference sequence). Trimming took off 1 base at V and 2 bases at J, with 11 bases between the two ends. The DNA of the CDR3 is TGTGCCAGCAGCTTAGGACCCCAGGGGACTAATGAAAAACTGTTTTTT. Its protein product is CASSLGPQGTNEKLFF. Based on the CDR3 plus reference TRBV7-9 and TRBJ1-4, the full variable domain is DTGVSQNPRHKITKRGQNVTFRCDPISEHNRLYWYRQTLGQGPEFLTYFQNEAQLEKSRLLSDRFSAERPKGSFSTLEIQRTEQGDSAMYLCASSLGPQGTNEKLFFGSGTQLSVL.

This clone was observed a single time. V gene TRBV2 combines with J gene TRBJ2-7, with 7 bases fitting TRBD1. Germline trimming cut 9 bases from V and 2 bases from J; bases unmatched to any gene: 7. CDR3 length: 13 residues. CDR1 and CDR2 from the germline V gene are SNHLY and FYNNEI. The CDR3 DNA follows: TGTGCCAGGGGAACAGGGGAAACCTACGAGCAGTACTTC. Amino acid sequence: CARGTGETYEQYF.